This T cell receptor beta chain is from a study of T cell responses to AZD1222 COVID-19 vaccine. The overall study: The analysis combined second doses at about 4 or about 12 weeks. Study-level findings and limits: Per reports, nearly half of all spike-specific TCRs target regions that are unmutated in variants. Two doses of AZD1222 preceded a rise in Spike-specific TCR breadth and depth. Clonal diversity was possibly underestimated, and the donors were mostly white British, with more females.

Regarding this clone: Its antigen remains unidentified.

The CDR3 has 14 residues. Germline V lookup: CDR1 SEHNR, CDR2 FQNEAQ (reference sequence). The junction had 7 bases not matched to a gene; V was cut back by 5 bases and J by 4 bases. TCRdb's table, derived via immunoSEQ multiplex PCR, lists solely in-frame clones and lacks some. The profile shows around 160,000 clones, 88% of them singletons. This TCR came from an adult in good health. This sequence joins TRBV7-9 and TRBJ2-7, with TRBD1 matching over 8 bases. Source: peripheral blood, taken on day 0 of AZD1222 vaccination. In nucleotides, the CDR3 is TGTGCCAGCAGCCGGACAGGGCCCAAATACGAGCAGTACTTC. It codes for CASSRTGPKYEQYF.